This record looks at one T cell receptor beta chain sequence and its context. The authors' processing: Reference gene primers were amplified, and this amplification served to estimate nucleated cell counts. The repertoire was sequenced with immunoSEQ multiplex PCR; TCRdb's copy has only in-frame clones and lacks some. V, J and clone size are those of that table, while D and trimming were read from the DNA. This sample has around 160,000 clones, with roughly 90% found just once. V shed 6 bases, J shed 5 bases, and the junction held 9 bases outside the gene matches. Per the germline V gene, CDR1 is KGHSH and CDR2 is LQKENI. The CDR3 consists of 15 residues. The data derive from a study of blood T cell repertoires in COVID-19.

The sequenced sample was PBMCs or T cells enriched from blood (not recorded which). The receptor was isolated from a young woman with acute COVID-19. The chain joins TRBV18 to TRBJ2-1, with TRBD2 identical over 8 bases. Here the CDR3 DNA reads TGTGCCAGCTCTCACGAGCGGGAGCGGGACAATGAGCAGTTCTTC. As protein: CASSHERERDNEQFF.